Detailed here is one T cell receptor (beta chain). No antigen is known for it. Primers included in the PCR were 60 Vbeta and 13 Jbeta primers. TCRdb's copy holds only in-frame clones and misses some; the assay was immunoSEQ multiplex PCR. Of about 170,000 clones detected, roughly 76% appear once; the ten largest clones hold approximately 2.1%. This specimen belongs to a study of cytomegalovirus exposure and HLA in healthy donors. Study overall: An early data release held some 89 million unique TCRs from HLA-typed donors.

V lost 6 bases and J lost 6, with 11 bases in between. The CDR3 totals 13 residues. The germline CDR1 and CDR2 sequences are LNHDA and SQIVND (reference sequence). Regarding the study as a whole: Indistinguishable V segments, including TRBV6-2 and TRBV6-3, were excluded. The listing of approximately 160 TCR beta chains classed them as cytomegalovirus-associated.

V and J are TRBV19 and TRBJ1-4; perhaps TRBD1 as D (5 bases). The TCR sequence derives from a male donor in good health and CMV-seronegative. The sequencing sample was made of PBMCs. The CDR3: CASRTDRDEKLFF. CDR3 DNA sequence: TGTGCCAGTAGGACAGACCGAGATGAAAAACTGTTTTTT.